This T cell receptor beta chain was captured by sequencing in a study of blood T cell repertoires in COVID-19. Self-reported history from a screening survey and questionnaire set each donor's cohort. The assay was immunoSEQ multiplex PCR, and TCRdb's table has in-frame clones only and misses some. The table records roughly 200,000 clones, about 81% of them present only once. This TCR was sampled from a man aged 40-50 years who had recovered from COVID-19. The sequencing sample was made of PBMCs or T cells enriched from blood (not recorded which).

The CDR3 DNA reads TGTGCCAGCAGCGGTAAGGCCGGGGGCTATGGCTACACCTTC. Its protein product is CASSGKAGGYGYTF. The chain is built from TRBV9 and TRBJ1-2; tentative D call: TRBD1 (5 bases). The germline V and J ends were trimmed by 3 bases and 4 bases, with 13 bases remaining between them. Germline V gives CDR1 SGDLS, CDR2 YYNGEE. This CDR3 is built from 14 residues.